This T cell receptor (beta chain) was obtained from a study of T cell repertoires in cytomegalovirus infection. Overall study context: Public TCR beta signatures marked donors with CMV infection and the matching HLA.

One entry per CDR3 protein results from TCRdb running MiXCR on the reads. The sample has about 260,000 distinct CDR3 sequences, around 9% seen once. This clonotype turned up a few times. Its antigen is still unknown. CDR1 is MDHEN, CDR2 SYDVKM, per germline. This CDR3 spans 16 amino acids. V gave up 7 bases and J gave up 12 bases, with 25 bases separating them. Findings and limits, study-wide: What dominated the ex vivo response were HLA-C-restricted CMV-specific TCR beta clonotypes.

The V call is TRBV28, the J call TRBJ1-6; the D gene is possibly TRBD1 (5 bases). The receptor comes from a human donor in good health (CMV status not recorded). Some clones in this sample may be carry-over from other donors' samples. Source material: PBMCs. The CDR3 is CASISGWGSKFIPLHF. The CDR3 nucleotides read TGTGCCAGCATCTCTGGGTGGGGCAGTAAATTCATACCCCTCCACTTT.